This T cell receptor (beta chain) emerged from a study of T cells in Graves' hyperthyroidism and ophthalmopathy. In the study overall: Specimen type is peripheral blood, collected at initial diagnosis prior to any treatment. General study results and limits: Most expanded thyroid clonotypes above 0.001 recurred in blood. By a 13 V-J model, ophthalmopathy was set apart from stable hyperthyroidism.

The table lists this clonotype with many counts. Its antigen is unknown. Germline V CDR1 and CDR2: SGHVS, FQNEAQ. Germline trimming cut 4 bases from V and 7 bases from J; bases unmatched to any gene: 8. This CDR3 is 14 amino acids long. Template material for amplifying TCR beta CDR3 regions consisted of RNA transcripts. The TCR CDR3 was amplified in a first-round RT-PCR using the HTBI primer set. TCRdb fed the multiplex PCR reads into MiXCR, producing one record per CDR3 protein. The sample records some 270,000 distinct CDR3 sequences, approximately 25% being singletons. V is TRBV7-8 and J is TRBJ2-7, with TRBD2 matching over 9 bases. This TCR came from a woman between 40 and 50 years old with Graves' ophthalmopathy. The sample consisted of blood. The DNA of the CDR3 is TGTGCCAGCAGCTCGGGGGGCGGGAGGGATGAGCAGTACTTC. It translates to CASSSGGGRDEQYF.